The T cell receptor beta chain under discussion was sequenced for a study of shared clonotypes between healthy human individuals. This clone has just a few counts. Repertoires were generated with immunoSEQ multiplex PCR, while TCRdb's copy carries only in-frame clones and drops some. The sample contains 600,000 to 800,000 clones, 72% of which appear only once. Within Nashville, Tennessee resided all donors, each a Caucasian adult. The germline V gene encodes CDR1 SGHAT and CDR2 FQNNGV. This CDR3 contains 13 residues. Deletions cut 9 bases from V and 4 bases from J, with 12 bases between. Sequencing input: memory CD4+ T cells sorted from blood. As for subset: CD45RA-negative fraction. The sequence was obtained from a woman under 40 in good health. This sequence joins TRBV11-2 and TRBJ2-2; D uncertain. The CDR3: CASSLRPTGELFF. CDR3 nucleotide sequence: TGTGCCAGTAGTCTGAGACCCACCGGGGAGCTGTTTTTT.